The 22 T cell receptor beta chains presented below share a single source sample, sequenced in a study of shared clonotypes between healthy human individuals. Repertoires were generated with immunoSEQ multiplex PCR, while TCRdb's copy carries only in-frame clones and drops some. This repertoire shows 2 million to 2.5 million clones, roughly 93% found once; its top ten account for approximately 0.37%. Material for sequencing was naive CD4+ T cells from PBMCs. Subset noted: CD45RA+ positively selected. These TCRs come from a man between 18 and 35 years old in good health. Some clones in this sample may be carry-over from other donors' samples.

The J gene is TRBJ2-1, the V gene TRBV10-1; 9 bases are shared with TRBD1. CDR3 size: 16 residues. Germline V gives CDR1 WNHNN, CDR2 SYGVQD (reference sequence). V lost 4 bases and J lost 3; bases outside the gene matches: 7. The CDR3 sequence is CASSGRTGVSYNEQFF. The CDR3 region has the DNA TGCGCCAGCAGTGGCAGGACAGGGGTTAGCTACAATGAGCAGTTCTTC.

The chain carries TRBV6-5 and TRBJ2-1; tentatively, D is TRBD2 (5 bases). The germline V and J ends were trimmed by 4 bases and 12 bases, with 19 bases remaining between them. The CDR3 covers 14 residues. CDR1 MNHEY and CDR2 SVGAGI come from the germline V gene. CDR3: CASSFRGRPKGQFF. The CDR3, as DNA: TGTGCCAGCAGTTTCAGAGGGAGACCCAAGGGGCAGTTCTTC.

The DNA of the CDR3 is TGTGCCAGCAGCCAAGAGCAGGGAAGGGTCACTGAAGCTTTCTTT. This codes for CASSQEQGRVTEAFF. This chain links TRBV4-2 with TRBJ1-1, with D possibly matching TRBD1 (5 bases). Germline V gene sequence: CDR1 LGHNA, CDR2 YNFKEQ. Trimming shortened V by 0 bases and J by 4 bases, and 12 bases separated the two germline ends. This CDR3 is built from 15 residues.

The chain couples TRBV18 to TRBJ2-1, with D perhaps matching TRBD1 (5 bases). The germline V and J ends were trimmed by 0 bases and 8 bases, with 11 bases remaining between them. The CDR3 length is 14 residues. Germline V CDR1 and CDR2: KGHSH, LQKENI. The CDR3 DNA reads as TGTGCCAGCTCACCACCGTCGCAGGGCTATGAGCAGTTCTTC. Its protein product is CASSPPSQGYEQFF.

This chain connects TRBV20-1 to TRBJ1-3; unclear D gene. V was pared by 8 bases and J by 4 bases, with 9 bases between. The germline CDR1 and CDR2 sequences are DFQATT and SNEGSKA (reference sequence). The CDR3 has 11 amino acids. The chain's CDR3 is CSLSLGNTIYF. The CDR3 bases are TGCAGTCTCAGTTTGGGAAACACCATATATTTT.

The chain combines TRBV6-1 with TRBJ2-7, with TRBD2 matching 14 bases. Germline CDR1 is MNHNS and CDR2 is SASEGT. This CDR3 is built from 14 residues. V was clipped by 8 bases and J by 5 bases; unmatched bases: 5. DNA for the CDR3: TGTGCCAGCCGACCGGGACTAGCGGGAGACGAGCAGTACTTC. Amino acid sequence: CASRPGLAGDEQYF.

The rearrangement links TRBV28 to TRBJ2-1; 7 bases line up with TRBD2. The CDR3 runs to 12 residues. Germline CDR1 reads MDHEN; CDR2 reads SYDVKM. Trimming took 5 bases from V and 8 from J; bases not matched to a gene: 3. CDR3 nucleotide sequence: TGTGCCAGCAGTACACGGGGGGATGAGCAGTTCTTC. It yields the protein CASSTRGDEQFF.

The CDR3: CAWSRDRGRPGNQPQHF. The CDR3 bases are TGTGCCTGGAGCCGGGACAGGGGGCGTCCGGGCAATCAGCCCCAGCATTTT. The chain is built from TRBV30 and TRBJ1-5; 12 bases agree with TRBD1. V lost 3 bases and J lost 2; bases outside the gene matches: 8. The CDR3 runs 17 residues. Germline CDR1 is GTSNPN and CDR2 is SVGIG (reference sequence).

The CDR3 sequence is CASSDTTGLQPQHF. As DNA, the CDR3 is TGTGCCAGCAGCGATACTACAGGGCTTCAGCCCCAGCATTTT. This chain uses TRBV5-5 with TRBJ1-5; D may be TRBD1 (6 bases). Germline CDR1 reads SGHKS; CDR2 reads YYEKEE (reference sequence). The CDR3 contains 14 residues. V lost 4 bases and J lost 6, with 14 bases in between.

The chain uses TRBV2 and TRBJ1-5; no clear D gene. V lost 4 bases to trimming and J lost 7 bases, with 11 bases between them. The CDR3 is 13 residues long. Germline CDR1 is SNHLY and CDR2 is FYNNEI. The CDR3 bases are TGTGCCAGCAGTGCAGAGGTTAGACAGCCCCAGCATTTT. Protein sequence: CASSAEVRQPQHF.

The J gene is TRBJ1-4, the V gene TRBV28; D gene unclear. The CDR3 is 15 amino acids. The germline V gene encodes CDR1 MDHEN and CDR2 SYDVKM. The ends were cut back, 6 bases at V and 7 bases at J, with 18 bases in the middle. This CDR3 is CASRRRGEVAEKLFF. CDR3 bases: TGTGCCAGCAGGCGGCGCGGGGAGGTGGCTGAAAAACTGTTTTTT.

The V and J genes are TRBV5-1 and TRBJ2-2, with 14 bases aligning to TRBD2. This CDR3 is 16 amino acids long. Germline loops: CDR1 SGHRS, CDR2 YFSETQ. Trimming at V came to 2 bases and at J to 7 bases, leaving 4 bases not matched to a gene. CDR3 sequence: CASSFGLAGGYGELFF. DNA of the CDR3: TGCGCCAGCAGCTTTGGACTAGCGGGAGGATACGGGGAGCTGTTTTTT.

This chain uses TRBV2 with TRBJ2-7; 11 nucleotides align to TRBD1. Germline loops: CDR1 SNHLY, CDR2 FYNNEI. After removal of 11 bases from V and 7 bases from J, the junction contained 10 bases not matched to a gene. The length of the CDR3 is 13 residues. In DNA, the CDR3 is TGTGCCGCGGGACAGGGGGTGCCTGGGGAGCAGTACTTC. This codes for CAAGQGVPGEQYF.

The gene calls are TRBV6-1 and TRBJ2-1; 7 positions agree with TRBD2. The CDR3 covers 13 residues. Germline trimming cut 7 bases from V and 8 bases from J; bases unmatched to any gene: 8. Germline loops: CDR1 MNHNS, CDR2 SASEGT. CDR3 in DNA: TGTGCCAGCAAGGGCGGCGGGAGAGATGAGCAGTTCTTC. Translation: CASKGGGRDEQFF.

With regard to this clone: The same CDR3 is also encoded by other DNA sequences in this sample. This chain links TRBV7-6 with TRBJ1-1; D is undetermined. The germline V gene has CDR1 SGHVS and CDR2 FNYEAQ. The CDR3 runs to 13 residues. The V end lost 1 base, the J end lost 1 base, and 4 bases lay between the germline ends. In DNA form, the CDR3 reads TGTGCCAGCAGCTTAGGGGAGAACACTGAAGCTTTCTTT. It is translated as CASSLGENTEAFF.

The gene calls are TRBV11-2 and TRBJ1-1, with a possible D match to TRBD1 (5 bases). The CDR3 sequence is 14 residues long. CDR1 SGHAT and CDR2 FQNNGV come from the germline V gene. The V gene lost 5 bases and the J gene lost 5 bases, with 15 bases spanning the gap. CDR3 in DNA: TGTGCCAGCAGCCCAAGCAGGGAGGGAACTGAAGCTTTCTTT. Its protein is CASSPSREGTEAFF.

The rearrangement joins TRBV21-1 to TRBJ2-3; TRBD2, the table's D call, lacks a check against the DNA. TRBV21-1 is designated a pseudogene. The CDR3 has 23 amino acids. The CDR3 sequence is CASSKSAGVVPGFPYFSTDTQYF. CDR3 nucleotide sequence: TGTGCCAGCAGCAAATCTGCGGGAGTAGTTCCCGGATTCCCCTACTTTAGCACAGATACGCAGTATTTT.

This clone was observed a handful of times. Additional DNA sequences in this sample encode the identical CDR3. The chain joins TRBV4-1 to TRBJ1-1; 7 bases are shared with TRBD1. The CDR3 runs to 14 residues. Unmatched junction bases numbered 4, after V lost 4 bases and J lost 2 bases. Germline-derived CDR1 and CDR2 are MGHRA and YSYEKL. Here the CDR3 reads CASSRGTENTEAFF. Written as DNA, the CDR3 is TGCGCCAGCAGCCGTGGGACAGAAAACACTGAAGCTTTCTTT.

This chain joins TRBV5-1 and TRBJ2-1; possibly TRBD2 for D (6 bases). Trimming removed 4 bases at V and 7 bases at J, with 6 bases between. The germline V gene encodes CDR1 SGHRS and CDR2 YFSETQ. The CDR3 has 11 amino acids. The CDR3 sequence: CASSGGNEQFF. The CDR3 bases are TGCGCCAGCAGCGGGGGGAATGAGCAGTTCTTC. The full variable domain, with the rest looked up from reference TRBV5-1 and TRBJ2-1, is KAGVTQTPRYLIKTRGQQVTLSCSPISGHRSVSWYQQTPGQGLQFLFEYFSETQRNKGNFPGRFSGRQFSNSRSEMNVSTLELGDSALYLCASSGGNEQFFGPGTRLTVL.

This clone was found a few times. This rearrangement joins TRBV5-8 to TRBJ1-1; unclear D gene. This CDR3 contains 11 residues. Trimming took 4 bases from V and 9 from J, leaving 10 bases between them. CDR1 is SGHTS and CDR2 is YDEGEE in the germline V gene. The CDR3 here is CASSGQKKAFF. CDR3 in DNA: TGTGCCAGCAGCGGGCAGAAAAAAGCTTTCTTT.

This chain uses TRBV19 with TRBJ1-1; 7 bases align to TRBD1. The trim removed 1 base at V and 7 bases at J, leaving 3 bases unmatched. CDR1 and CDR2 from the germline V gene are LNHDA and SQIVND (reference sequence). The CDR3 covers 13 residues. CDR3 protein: CASSIGTGVEAFF. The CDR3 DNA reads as TGTGCCAGTAGTATAGGTACAGGGGTTGAAGCTTTCTTT.

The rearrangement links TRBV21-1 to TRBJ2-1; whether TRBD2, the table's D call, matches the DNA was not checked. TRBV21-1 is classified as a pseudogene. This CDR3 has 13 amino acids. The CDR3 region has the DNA TGTGCCAGCACCGAGGGCCTAGCGGGAGGTCTGGTCTTC. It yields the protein CASTEGLAGGLVF.